The next 11 T cell receptor beta chains were all read from a single sample in a study of T-cell reconstitution after alpha-beta-depleted transplantation in children. The TCRbeta library was prepared with unique molecular identifiers. TCRdb re-derived calls from the PCR reads in MiXCR, one entry per CDR3 protein. This sample has approximately 650,000 distinct CDR3 sequences; around 12% occur once, and the top ten carry 0.79%. Specimen: PBMCs, collected before TCRalphabeta/CD19-depleted stem cell transplant. All receptors come from a girl aged 2 to 9 with congenital amegakaryocytic thrombocytopenia, due to receive a stem cell transplant.

This clonotype was detected a few times. The chain employs TRBV28 and TRBJ1-1; D gene uncertain. This CDR3 contains 14 residues. V was shortened by 2 bases and J by 1 base, with 8 bases between the two germline ends. CDR1 and CDR2 from the germline V gene are MDHEN and SYDVKM. In DNA, the CDR3 is TGTGCCAGCAGTTTACGTATTCCGAACACTGAAGCTTTCTTT. Amino acid sequence: CASSLRIPNTEAFF.

This clonotype has more than one count but fewer than ten. The chain employs TRBV19 and TRBJ2-1; the D is unclear. Germline CDR1 LNHDA, CDR2 SQIVND (reference sequence). The CDR3 is made up of 17 amino acids. The ends were cut back, 4 bases at V and 0 bases at J, with 16 bases in the middle. The CDR3 sequence: CASSTPLGGSSYNEQFF. Written as DNA, the CDR3 is TGTGCCAGTAGTACCCCATTGGGCGGCAGCTCCTACAATGAGCAGTTCTTC.

This clonotype has only a few counts. Compared with germline, one end of the junction differs, possibly owing to a read error. The chain recombines TRBV28 with TRBJ2-1; 10 bases fit TRBD2. Looked up from germline, CDR1 is MDHEN and CDR2 is SYDVKM. The CDR3 runs to 16 residues. The CDR3 is CATSEAGLAQNNEQFF. As DNA, the CDR3 is TGTGCCACCAGTGAAGCGGGACTAGCGCAAAACAATGAGCAGTTCTTC.

This clonotype was recorded many times. The J gene is TRBJ2-5, the V gene TRBV6-5; D is uncertain. V was shortened by 0 bases and J by 4 bases, with 3 bases between the two germline ends. This CDR3 is built from 12 residues. Per the germline V gene, CDR1 is MNHEY and CDR2 is SVGAGI. CDR3 residues: CASSYSGETQYF. Here the CDR3 DNA reads TGTGCCAGCAGTTACTCAGGAGAGACCCAGTACTTC.

This clonotype was found a few times. The rearrangement uses TRBV5-1 and TRBJ2-3; D is unclear. The V end was cut by 7 bases, the J end by 5 bases, with 14 bases between. This CDR3 contains 13 residues. Germline V lookup: CDR1 SGHRS, CDR2 YFSETQ. The CDR3 loop is CASSSRTGDTQYF. CDR3 nucleotide sequence: TGCGCCAGCTCCTCCCGGACCGGAGATACGCAGTATTTT.

A few counts support this clonotype. This chain joins TRBV5-1 and TRBJ2-2; tentative D call: TRBD2 (5 bases). This CDR3 has 16 amino acids. Germline values: CDR1 SGHRS, CDR2 YFSETQ. Between the trimmed V and J ends, which lost 1 base and 5 bases, there was a span of 15 bases. Written as DNA, the CDR3 is TGCGCCAGCAGCTTGCTAGCCAGCGGCGGGACCGGGGAGCTGTTTTTT. Amino acid sequence: CASSLLASGGTGELFF.

With respect to this clonotype: The junction shows a germline mismatch at one end, possibly a read error. This rearrangement joins TRBV5-1 to TRBJ2-1; possibly TRBD2 for D (6 bases). Germline loops: CDR1 SGHRS, CDR2 YFSETQ. The CDR3 is 15 amino acids. CDR3 loop: CARSLEGTFAHEQFF. The CDR3 nucleotides read TGCGCCAGGAGCTTGGAGGGGACCTTTGCCCATGAGCAGTTCTTC.

This clonotype has at least ten counts. The gene calls are TRBV20-1 and TRBJ2-7, with a weak D call TRBD2 (5 bases). Germline V lookup: CDR1 DFQATT, CDR2 SNEGSKA (reference sequence). With 2 bases removed from V and 6 bases from J, the gap between germline ends came to 17 bases. This CDR3 comprises 14 residues. DNA for the CDR3: TGCAGTGCTAGACCCCGAGGACTTCCCTTCGAGCAGTACTTC. This gives the protein CSARPRGLPFEQYF.

This clonotype was detected ten times or more. The rearrangement links TRBV6-5 to TRBJ2-5; 13 positions agree with TRBD2. This CDR3 has 17 residues. V lost 0 bases and J lost 5; bases outside the gene matches: 6. Germline V lookup: CDR1 MNHEY, CDR2 SVGAGI. This CDR3 is CASSYSALAGGRETQYF. The CDR3 bases are TGTGCCAGCAGTTACTCCGCACTAGCGGGAGGGCGTGAGACCCAGTACTTC.

This clonotype was found a few times. The genes are TRBV7-9 and TRBJ2-3, with D perhaps matching TRBD1 (6 bases). The CDR3 has 16 amino acids. Trimming stripped 5 bases from V and 4 bases from J, with 19 bases between. Germline V gene data show CDR1 as SEHNR and CDR2 as FQNEAQ (reference sequence). CDR3 region: CASSPTTGGDADTQYF. The CDR3 DNA sequence: TGTGCCAGCAGCCCGACGACAGGTGGAGATGCAGATACGCAGTATTTT.

The chain combines TRBV10-2 with TRBJ2-7; 10 positions match TRBD2. CDR3 length equals 16 residues. Germline loops: CDR1 WSHSY, CDR2 SAAADI. J lost 2 bases, V lost 0 bases, and 4 bases had no gene match. The CDR3 DNA follows: TGCGCCAGCAGTGAGTCGGGAGCGGGAGGGACCTACGAGCAGTACTTC. This gives the protein CASSESGAGGTYEQYF.